The present entry profiles one TCR beta chain with its context. In its sample, this clonotype was seen a few times. This clone's antigen is unknown. Per-nucleotide qualities are absent, and no much larger clonotype sits a single base away. The record originates from a study of T cells after yellow fever vaccination (dated by TCRdb to between 2018 and 2021). For the study in its entirety: Libraries from fractions with low cell numbers were prepared with the SMART-Seq v4 Ultra Low Input RNA kit. The cohort comprised two healthy male donors, one aged 18 to 29 and one aged 30 to 39 years. To follow T-cell clones before and after both primary and booster YFV17D yellow fever vaccination, bulk TCR alpha and beta repertoires underwent longitudinal sequencing. Blood was drawn at multiple timepoints before and after primary and secondary immunization, with bulk PBMC replicates and cell subsets isolated. The study at large found these results: Computational filtering was needed because FACS-sorted repertoires could contain abundant contaminating clonotypes from the bulk population. A small fraction of clonotypes appeared in both the CD4 and CD8 compartments, likely as a result of convergent recombination. Most clones expanded after primary vaccination were re-detected after the booster (around 96% of CD4 and more than 70% of CD8), suggesting broad memory maintenance. The secondary T-cell response was found to be weaker but faster than the primary response, with a peak reached on day 5 rather than on day 15. Only a couple of donors were included in the study, so the extent to which the findings can be generalized is limited.

Sequencing took place on an Illumina NovaSeq 6000. Synthesis of TCR cDNA relied on 5'RACE template switching, a step that introduced a universal primer site along with unique molecular identifiers. Priming of cDNA synthesis was performed from both the TCR alpha and TCR beta constant segments. Library amplification used two PCR steps, and the second PCR step added sample barcodes and sequencing adapters. Sequencing of the libraries was done on either Illumina HiSeq 2500 (2x100 bp) or NovaSeq (2x150 bp). The original methods were these. Demultiplexing of reads and collapsing into UMI consensus sequences were performed with MIGEC, and V(D)J alignment was carried out with MiXCR. Clonotypes responding to the vaccine were identified with edgeR on replicate PBMC samples, with the criteria of FDR below 0.01 and a log2 fold change above 5 up to day 15. Bulk clonotypes were assigned CD4 or CD8 identity according to which sequenced CD4 or CD8 repertoire held them at higher abundance. TCRdb reprocessing: public reads trimmed at Q25 with fastp, clones called with MiXCR, in-frame beta chains kept. One record per CDR3 amino acid sequence lists the most common genes and DNA. The V and J calls were determined by TCRdb, not by the authors. The table for this sample lists 150,000 to 200,000 distinct CDR3 sequences; about a tenth of them were counted only once. The top ten hold roughly a third of the sample.

The label giving this sample's treatment or condition can be read as: live attenuated yellow fever vaccine strain. PBMCs were isolated from peripheral blood using a standard Ficoll-Paque protocol. Dynabeads CD4 and CD8 positive selection kits were used to isolate CD4 and CD8 T-cell fractions. TriZol was used to extract RNA from bulk PBMCs, CD4 and CD8 fractions, and dextramer-positive and dextramer-negative fractions. CDR1 MGHRA and CDR2 YSYEKL are derived from the germline V gene. The CDR3 covers 16 residues, taking in both the cysteine and the phenylalanine. Of all the DNA, just the CDR3 is kept, 48 bases in frame from base 1. Ends trimmed: V by 4 bases, J by 0 bases; bases unmatched to a gene: 8.

Source: CD8+ T cells sorted from PBMCs, taken 45 days after the yellow fever booster vaccination. This TCR derives from a man aged 18 to 29 who received the YFV17D yellow fever vaccine. The chain links TRBV4-1 with TRBJ2-7; 8 bases in the junction line up with TRBD2. This receptor carries the CDR3 CASSPGGDRSSYEQYF. DNA sequence: TGCGCCAGCAGCCCGGGGGGGGACCGGAGCTCCTACGAGCAGTACTTC.